The 3 T cell receptor beta chains below were found in one sample sequenced in a study of blood T cell repertoires in COVID-19. Only in-frame clones appear in the TCRdb table, and some are missing; sequencing was by immunoSEQ multiplex PCR. This sample has fewer than 650,000 clones, with roughly nine tenths found just once. The sequenced material came from peripheral blood. The receptor set was obtained from a woman between 45 and 65 years old with COVID-19, enrolled during active disease.

The V call is TRBV5-1, the J call TRBJ1-1; a weak D match, TRBD1 (6 bases). V shed 5 bases and J shed 3 bases, with 11 bases lying between them. CDR1 is SGHRS, CDR2 YFSETQ, per germline. This CDR3 region has 13 residues. The CDR3 nucleotides read TGCGCCAGCAGTTTTGACAGGCACACTGAAGCTTTCTTT. Its translation: CASSFDRHTEAFF.

The chain is built from TRBV10-1 and TRBJ1-2; TRBD1 matches 8 bases. Trimming removed 0 bases from V and 8 bases from J; junction bases left unmatched: 11. The CDR3 spans 16 residues. Germline V lookup: CDR1 WNHNN, CDR2 SYGVQD (reference sequence). CDR3: CASSESPDRGFIGYTF. CDR3 DNA sequence: TGCGCCAGCAGTGAGTCCCCCGACAGGGGATTTATCGGCTACACCTTC.

The chain employs TRBV7-2 and TRBJ2-2; D remains ambiguous. In germline, CDR1 is SGHTA, CDR2 FQGNSA. Deletions cut 2 bases from V and 7 bases from J, with 5 bases between. The CDR3 runs 12 residues. The CDR3 DNA is TGTGCCAGCAGCTTAATCCGCGGGGAGCTGTTTTTT. Protein sequence: CASSLIRGELFF.